This TCR beta chain appears in the sequencing data of a study of cytomegalovirus exposure and HLA in healthy donors. Whole-study context: Sequencing of around 200 million T cells in an earlier analysis found 100 million to 140 million unique TCR beta sequences. Whole-study findings and limits: Some V segments, including TRBV6-2 and TRBV6-3, were excluded as indistinguishable. Listed as cytomegalovirus-associated were 150 to 200 TCR beta chains. Some highly shared sequence variants likely arose as a pipeline artifact.

Concerning this clone: Its antigen is currently unknown.

Trimming removed 5 bases at V and 6 bases at J, with 14 bases between. Germline lookup yields CDR1 SGHDN and CDR2 FVKESK. This CDR3 region has 13 residues. PCR amplification relied on 60 Vbeta primers (plus 13 Jbeta primers). Repertoires were generated with immunoSEQ multiplex PCR, while TCRdb's copy carries only in-frame clones and drops some. Here the sample spans fewer than 150,000 clones, 70% to 85% being singletons. Sample: PBMCs. This chain uses TRBV14 with TRBJ2-7; no firm D call. This receptor was taken from a man aged 35-49 years in good health and CMV-seropositive. In DNA, the CDR3 is TGTGCCAGCAGCTCCCATCATGGCGGCGAGCAGTACTTC. This gives the protein CASSSHHGGEQYF.